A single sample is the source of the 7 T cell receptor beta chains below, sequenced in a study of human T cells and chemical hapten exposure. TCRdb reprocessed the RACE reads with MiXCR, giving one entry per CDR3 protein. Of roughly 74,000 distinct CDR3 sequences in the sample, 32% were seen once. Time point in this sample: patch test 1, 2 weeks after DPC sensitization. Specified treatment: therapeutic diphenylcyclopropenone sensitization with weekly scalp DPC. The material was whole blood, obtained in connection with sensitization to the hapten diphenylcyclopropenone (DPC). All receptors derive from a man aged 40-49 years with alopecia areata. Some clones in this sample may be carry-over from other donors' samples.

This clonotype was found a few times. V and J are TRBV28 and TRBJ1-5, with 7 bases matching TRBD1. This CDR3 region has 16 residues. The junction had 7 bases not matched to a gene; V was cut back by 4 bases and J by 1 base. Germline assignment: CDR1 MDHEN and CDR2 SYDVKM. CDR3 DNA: TGTGCCAGCAGTTCCCTTGACAGGGCCAGCAATCAGCCCCAGCATTTT. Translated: CASSSLDRASNQPQHF.

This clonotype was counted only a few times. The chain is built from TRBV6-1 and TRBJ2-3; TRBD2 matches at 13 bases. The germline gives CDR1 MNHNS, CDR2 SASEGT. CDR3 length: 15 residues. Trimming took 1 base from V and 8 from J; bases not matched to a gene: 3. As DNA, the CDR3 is TGTGCCAGCAGTGAAGTTACTAGCGGGAGGGCTACGCAGTATTTT. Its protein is CASSEVTSGRATQYF.

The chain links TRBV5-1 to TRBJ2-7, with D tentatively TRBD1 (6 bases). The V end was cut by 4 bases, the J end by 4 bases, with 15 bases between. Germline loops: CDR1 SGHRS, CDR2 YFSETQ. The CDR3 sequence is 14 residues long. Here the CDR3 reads CASSPVRGAYEQYF. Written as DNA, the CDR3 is TGCGCCAGCAGCCCGGTCAGGGGAGCATACGAGCAGTACTTC. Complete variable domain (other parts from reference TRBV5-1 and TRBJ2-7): KAGVTQTPRYLIKTRGQQVTLSCSPISGHRSVSWYQQTPGQGLQFLFEYFSETQRNKGNFPGRFSGRQFSNSRSEMNVSTLELGDSALYLCASSPVRGAYEQYFGPGTRLTVT.

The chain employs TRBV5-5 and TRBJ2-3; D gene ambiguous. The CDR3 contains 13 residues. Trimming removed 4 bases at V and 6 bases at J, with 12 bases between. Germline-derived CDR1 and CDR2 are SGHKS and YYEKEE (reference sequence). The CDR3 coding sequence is TGTGCCAGCAGCCTGCCCAGGCTGGATACGCAGTATTTT. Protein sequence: CASSLPRLDTQYF.

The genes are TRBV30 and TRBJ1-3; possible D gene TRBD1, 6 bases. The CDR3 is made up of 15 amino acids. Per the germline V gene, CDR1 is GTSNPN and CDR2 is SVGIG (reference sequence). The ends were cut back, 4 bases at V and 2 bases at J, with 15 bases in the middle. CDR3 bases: TGTGCCTGGAACGACCAGGGGACCACTGGAAACACCATATATTTT. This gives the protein CAWNDQGTTGNTIYF. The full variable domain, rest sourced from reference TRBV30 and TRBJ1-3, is SQTIHQWPATLVQPVGSPLSLECTVEGTSNPNLYWYRQAAGRGLQLLFYSVGIGQISSEVPQNLSASRPQDRQFILSSKKLLLSDSGFYLCAWNDQGTTGNTIYFGEGSWLTVV.

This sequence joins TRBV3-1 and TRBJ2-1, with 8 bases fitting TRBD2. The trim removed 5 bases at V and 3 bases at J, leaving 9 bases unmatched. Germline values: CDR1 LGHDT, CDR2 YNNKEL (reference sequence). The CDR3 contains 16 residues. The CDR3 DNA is TGTGCCAGCAGCTACTCGAGACTAGCGAGCTACAATGAGCAGTTCTTC. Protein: CASSYSRLASYNEQFF.

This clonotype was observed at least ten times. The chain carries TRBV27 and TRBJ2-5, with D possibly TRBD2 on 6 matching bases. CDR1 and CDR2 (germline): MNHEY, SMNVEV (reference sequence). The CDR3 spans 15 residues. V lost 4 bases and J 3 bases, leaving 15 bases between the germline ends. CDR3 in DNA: TGTGCCAGCAGTTCGCTCTCGATAGCGGAAGAGACCCAGTACTTC. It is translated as CASSSLSIAEETQYF.